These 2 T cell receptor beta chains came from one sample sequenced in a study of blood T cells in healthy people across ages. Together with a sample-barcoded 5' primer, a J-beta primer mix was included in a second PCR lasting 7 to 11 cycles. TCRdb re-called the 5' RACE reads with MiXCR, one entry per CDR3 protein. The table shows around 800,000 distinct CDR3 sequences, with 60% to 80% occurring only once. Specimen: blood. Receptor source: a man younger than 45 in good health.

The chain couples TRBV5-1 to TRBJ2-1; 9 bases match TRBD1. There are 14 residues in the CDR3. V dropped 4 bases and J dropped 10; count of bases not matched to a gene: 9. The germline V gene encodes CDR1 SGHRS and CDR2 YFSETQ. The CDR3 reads CASSVGQGGEEQFF. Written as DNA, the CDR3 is TGCGCCAGCAGCGTGGGACAGGGAGGGGAGGAGCAGTTCTTC.

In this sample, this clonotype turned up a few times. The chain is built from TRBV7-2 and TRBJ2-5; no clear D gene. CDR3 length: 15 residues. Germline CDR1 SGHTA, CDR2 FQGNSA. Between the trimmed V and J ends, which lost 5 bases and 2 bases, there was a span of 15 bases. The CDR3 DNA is TGTGCCAGCAGCCCCGTACGGGTTTTACAAGAGACCCAGTACTTC. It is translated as CASSPVRVLQETQYF. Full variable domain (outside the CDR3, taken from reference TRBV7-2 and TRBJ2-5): GAGVSQSPSNKVTEKGKDVELRCDPISGHTALYWYRQSLGQGLEFLIYFQGNSAPDKSGLPSDRFSAERTGGSVSTLTIQRTQQEDSAVYLCASSPVRVLQETQYFGPGTRLLVL.